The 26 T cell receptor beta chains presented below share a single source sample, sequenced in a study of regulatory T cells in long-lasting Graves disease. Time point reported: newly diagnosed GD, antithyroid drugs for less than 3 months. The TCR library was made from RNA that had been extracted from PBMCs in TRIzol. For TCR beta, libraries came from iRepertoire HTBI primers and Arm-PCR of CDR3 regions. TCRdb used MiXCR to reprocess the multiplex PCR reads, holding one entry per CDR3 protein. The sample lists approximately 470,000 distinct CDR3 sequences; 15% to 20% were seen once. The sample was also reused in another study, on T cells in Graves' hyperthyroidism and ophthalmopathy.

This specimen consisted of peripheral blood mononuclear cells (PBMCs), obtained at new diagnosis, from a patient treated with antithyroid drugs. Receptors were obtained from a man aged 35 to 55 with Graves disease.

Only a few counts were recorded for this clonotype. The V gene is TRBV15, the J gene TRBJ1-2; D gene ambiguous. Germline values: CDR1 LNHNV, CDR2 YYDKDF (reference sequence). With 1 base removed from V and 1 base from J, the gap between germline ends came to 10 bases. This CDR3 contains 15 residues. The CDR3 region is CATSRGGGVNYGYTF. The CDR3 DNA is TGTGCCACCAGCAGAGGGGGAGGAGTTAACTATGGCTACACCTTC.

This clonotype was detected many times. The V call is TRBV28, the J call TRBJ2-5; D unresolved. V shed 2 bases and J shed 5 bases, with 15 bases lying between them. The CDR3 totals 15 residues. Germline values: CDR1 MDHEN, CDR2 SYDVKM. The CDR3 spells CASSLPTIGQETQYF. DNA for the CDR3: TGTGCCAGCAGTTTACCGACAATAGGCCAGGAGACCCAGTACTTC.

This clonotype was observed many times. The CDR3 reads CASSLLLAGYNEQFF. The CDR3 DNA reads as TGTGCCAGCAGCTTACTCCTAGCGGGCTACAATGAGCAGTTCTTC. The rearrangement uses TRBV7-2 and TRBJ2-1; the match to TRBD2 covers 8 bases. Germline V gives CDR1 SGHTA, CDR2 FQGNSA. The J segment lost 3 bases and the V segment lost 2 bases, leaving 3 bases of the junction unmatched. The CDR3 totals 15 residues.

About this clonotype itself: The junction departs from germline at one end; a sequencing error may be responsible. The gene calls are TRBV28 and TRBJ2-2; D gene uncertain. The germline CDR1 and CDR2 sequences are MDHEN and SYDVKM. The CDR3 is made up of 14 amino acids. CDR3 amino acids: CTSSFPVDTGELFF. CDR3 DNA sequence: TGTACCAGCAGTTTCCCGGTAGACACCGGGGAGCTGTTTTTT.

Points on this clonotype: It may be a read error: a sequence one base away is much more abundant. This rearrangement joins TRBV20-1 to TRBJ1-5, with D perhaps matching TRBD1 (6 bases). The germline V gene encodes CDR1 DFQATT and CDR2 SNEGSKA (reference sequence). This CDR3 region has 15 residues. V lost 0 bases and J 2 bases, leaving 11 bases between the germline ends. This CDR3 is CSARDSRGGNQPQHF. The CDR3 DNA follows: TGCAGTGCTAGAGATAGCAGGGGTGGCAATCAGCCCCAGCATTTT.

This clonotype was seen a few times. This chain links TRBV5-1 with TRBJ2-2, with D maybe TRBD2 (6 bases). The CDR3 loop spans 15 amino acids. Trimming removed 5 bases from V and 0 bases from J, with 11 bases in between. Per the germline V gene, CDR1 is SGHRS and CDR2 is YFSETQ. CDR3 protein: CASSWRDSNTGELFF. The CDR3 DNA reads TGCGCCAGCAGTTGGCGGGACTCGAACACCGGGGAGCTGTTTTTT.

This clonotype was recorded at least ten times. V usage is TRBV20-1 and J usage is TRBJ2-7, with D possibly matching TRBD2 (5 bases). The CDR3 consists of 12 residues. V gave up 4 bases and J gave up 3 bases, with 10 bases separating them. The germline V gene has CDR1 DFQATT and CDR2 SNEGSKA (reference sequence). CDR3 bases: TGCAGTGCTATCAGGACTGACTACGAGCAGTACTTC. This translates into CSAIRTDYEQYF.

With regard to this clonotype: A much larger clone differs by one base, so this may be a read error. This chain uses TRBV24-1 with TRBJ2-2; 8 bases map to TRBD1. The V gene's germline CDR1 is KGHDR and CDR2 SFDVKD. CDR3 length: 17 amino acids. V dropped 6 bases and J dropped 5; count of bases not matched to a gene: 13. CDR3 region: CATSYAVGQVTTGELFF. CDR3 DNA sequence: TGTGCCACCAGTTATGCCGTGGGACAGGTTACGACCGGGGAGCTGTTTTTT.

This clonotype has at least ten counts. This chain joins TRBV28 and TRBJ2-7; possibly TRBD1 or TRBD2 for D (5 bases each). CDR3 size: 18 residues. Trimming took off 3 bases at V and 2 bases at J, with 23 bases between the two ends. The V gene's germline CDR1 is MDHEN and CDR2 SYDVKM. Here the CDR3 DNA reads TGTGCCAGCAGTTTCCCCCAGCCGGGACCCACAGCCCCCTACGAGCAGTACTTC. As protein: CASSFPQPGPTAPYEQYF.

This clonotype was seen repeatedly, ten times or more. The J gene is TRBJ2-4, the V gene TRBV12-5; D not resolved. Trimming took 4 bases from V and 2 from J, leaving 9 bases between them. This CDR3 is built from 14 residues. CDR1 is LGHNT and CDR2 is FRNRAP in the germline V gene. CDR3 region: CASGSVLSKNIQYF. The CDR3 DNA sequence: TGTGCTAGTGGTTCCGTACTTTCCAAAAACATTCAGTACTTC. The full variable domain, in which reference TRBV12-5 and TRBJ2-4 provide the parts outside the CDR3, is DARVTQTPRHKVTEMGQEVTMRCQPILGHNTVFWYRQTMMQGLELLAYFRNRAPLDDSGMPKDRFSAEMPDATLATLKIQPSEPRDSAVYFCASGSVLSKNIQYFGAGTRLSVL.

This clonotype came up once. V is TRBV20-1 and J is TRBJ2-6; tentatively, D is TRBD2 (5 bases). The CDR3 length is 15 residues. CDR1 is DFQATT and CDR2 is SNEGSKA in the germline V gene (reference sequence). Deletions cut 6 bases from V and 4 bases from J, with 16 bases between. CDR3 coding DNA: TGCAGTGCGGACTCCCTTATAGTCGGGGCCAACGTCCTGACTTTC. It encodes CSADSLIVGANVLTF.

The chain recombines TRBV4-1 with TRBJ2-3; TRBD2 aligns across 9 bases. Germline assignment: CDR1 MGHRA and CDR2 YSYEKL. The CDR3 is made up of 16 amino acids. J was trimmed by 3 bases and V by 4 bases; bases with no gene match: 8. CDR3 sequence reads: CASSLGSSGMTDTQYF. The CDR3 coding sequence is TGCGCCAGCAGCCTAGGATCTAGCGGGATGACAGATACGCAGTATTTT.

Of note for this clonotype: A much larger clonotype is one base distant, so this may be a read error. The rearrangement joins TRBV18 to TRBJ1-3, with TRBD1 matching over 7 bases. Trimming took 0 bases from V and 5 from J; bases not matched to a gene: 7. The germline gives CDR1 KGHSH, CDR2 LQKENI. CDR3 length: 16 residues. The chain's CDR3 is CASSPPTGSLRNTIYF. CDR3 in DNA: TGTGCCAGCTCACCACCGACAGGGAGCCTTAGAAACACCATATATTTT.

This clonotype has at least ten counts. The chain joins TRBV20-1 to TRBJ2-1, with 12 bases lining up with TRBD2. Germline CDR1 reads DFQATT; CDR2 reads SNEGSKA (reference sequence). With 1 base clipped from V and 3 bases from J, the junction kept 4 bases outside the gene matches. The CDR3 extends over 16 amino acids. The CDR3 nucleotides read TGCAGTGCTAGAGGACTAGCGGGAGTGGGCTACAATGAGCAGTTCTTC. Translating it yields CSARGLAGVGYNEQFF.

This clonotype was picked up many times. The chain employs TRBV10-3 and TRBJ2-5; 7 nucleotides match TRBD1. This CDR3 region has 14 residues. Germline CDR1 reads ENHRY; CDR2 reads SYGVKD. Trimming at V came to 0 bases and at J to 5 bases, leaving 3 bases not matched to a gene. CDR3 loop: CAISESQGQETQYF. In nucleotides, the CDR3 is TGTGCCATCAGTGAGTCTCAGGGACAGGAGACCCAGTACTTC.

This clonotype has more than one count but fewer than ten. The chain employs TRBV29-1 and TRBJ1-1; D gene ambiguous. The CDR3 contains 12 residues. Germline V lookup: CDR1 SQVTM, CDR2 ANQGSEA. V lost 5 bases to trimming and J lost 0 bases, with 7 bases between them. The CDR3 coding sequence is TGCAGCGTTCGCCGGATGAACACTGAAGCTTTCTTT. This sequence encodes CSVRRMNTEAFF.

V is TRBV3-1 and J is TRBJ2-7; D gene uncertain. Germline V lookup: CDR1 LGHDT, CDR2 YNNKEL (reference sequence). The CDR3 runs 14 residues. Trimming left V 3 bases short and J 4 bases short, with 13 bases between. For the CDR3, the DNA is TGTGCCAGCAGCCAGGTACCGACCGGTTACGAGCAGTACTTC. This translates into CASSQVPTGYEQYF.

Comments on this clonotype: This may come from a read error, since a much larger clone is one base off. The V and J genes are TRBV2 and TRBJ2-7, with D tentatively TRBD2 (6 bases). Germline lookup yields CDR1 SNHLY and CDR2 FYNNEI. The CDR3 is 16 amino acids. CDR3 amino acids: CASSKALHGGKDEQYF. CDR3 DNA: TGTGCCAGCAGTAAAGCGCTTCATGGGGGGAAGGACGAGCAGTACTTC.

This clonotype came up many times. The DNA of the CDR3 is TGCAGTGCCCAGGGGGGCAAGGGGCGACAAGAGACCCAGTACTTC. Encoded protein: CSAQGGKGRQETQYF. This chain uses TRBV20-1 with TRBJ2-5; D is possibly TRBD1 (7 bases). The germline gives CDR1 DFQATT, CDR2 SNEGSKA (reference sequence). This CDR3 region has 15 residues. V lost 6 bases, J lost 2 bases, and 19 bases lay in between.

The CDR3 DNA follows: TGTGCCAGCAGCAGCCTTAGCGGGGACCCCCAAGAGACCCAGTACTTC. Translation: CASSSLSGDPQETQYF. The chain employs TRBV12-3 or TRBV12-4 and TRBJ2-5, with 8 bases aligning to TRBD2. V was clipped by 6 bases and J by 1 base; unmatched bases: 10. The CDR3 extends over 16 amino acids.

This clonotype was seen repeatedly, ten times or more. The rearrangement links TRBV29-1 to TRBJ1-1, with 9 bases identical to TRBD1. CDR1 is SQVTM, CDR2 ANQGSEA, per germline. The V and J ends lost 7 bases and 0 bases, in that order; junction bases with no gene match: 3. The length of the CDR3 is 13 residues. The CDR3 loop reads CSGDRGLNTEAFF. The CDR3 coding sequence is TGCAGCGGAGACAGGGGGTTGAACACTGAAGCTTTCTTT.

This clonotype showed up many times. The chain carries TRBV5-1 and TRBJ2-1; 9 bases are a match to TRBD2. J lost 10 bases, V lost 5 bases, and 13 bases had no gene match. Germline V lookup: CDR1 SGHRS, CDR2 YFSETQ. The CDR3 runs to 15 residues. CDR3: CASSVASGNLREQFF. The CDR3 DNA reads TGCGCCAGCAGTGTGGCTAGCGGGAACTTGAGGGAGCAGTTCTTC. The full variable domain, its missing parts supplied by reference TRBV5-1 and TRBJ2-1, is KAGVTQTPRYLIKTRGQQVTLSCSPISGHRSVSWYQQTPGQGLQFLFEYFSETQRNKGNFPGRFSGRQFSNSRSEMNVSTLELGDSALYLCASSVASGNLREQFFGPGTRLTVL.

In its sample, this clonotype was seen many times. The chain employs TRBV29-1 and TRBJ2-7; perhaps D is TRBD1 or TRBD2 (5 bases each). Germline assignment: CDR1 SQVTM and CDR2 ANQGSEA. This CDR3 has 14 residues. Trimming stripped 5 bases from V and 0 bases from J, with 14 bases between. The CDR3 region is CSVRDRTSSYEQYF. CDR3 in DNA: TGCAGCGTTAGGGACCGAACAAGCTCCTACGAGCAGTACTTC.

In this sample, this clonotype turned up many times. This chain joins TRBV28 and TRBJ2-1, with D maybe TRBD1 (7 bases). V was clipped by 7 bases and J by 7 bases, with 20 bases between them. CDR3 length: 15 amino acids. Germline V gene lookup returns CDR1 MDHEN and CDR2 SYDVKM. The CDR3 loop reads CASKQIVQGRNEQFF. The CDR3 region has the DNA TGTGCCAGCAAACAGATCGTACAGGGGAGGAATGAGCAGTTCTTC. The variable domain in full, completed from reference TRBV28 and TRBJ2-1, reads DVKVTQSSRYLVKRTGEKVFLECVQDMDHENMFWYRQDPGLGLRLIYFSYDVKMKEKGDIPEGYSVSREKKERFSLILESASTNQTSMYLCASKQIVQGRNEQFFGPGTRLTVL.

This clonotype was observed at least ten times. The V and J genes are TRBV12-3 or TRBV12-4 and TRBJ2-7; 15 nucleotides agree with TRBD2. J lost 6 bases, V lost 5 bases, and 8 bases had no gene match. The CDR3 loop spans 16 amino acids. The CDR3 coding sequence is TGTGCCAGCAGTCCCCGGACTAGCGGGAGGGCGGGCGAGCAGTACTTC. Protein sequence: CASSPRTSGRAGEQYF.

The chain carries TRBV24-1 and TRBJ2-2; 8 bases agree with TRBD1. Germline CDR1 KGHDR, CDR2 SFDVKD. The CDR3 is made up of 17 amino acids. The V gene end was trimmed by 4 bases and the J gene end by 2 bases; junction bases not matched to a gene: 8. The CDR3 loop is CATSDPGQGSNTGELFF. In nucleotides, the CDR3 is TGTGCCACCAGTGACCCCGGACAGGGATCAAACACCGGGGAGCTGTTTTTT.